Listed below are T cell receptor beta chains from one sample, sequenced in a study of OX40 agonist ivuxolimab in advanced cancers. This table comes from immunoSEQ multiplex PCR, and its TCRdb copy is limited to in-frame clones, with some not included. Here the sample spans 85,000 to 95,000 clones, 90% to 95% being singletons. The material sequenced was CD4+ or CD8+ T cells sorted from blood, taken in a trial of the OX40 agonist ivuxolimab. These receptor sequences come from an adult with an advanced solid tumor such as melanoma, head and neck, liver or kidney cancer. Each CDR3 is given with its conserved first and last residue. The D gene is left open where the match is weak. Expanded clones get a size class; other rows say once, few or many, or leave the size out.

size	V	J	D	DNA	CDR3
-	TRBV10-3	TRBJ1-4	-	TGTGCCACGGGGAAAACAACAACTAATGAAAAACTGTTTTTT	CATGKTTTNEKLFF
-	TRBV5-1	TRBJ2-2	-	TGCGCCAGCAGTCTTGGGGAAATGAACACCGGGGAGCTGTTTTTT	CASSLGEMNTGELFF
-	TRBV18	TRBJ2-1	-	TGTGCCAGCTCACCACCGCGGGGGGCAGGGGGCAATGAGCAGTTCTTC	CASSPPRGAGGNEQFF
-	TRBV7-2	TRBJ2-2	TRBD2	TGTGCCAGCAGCTTAATGGGACTAGCACTCGGGGAGCTGTTTTTT	CASSLMGLALGELFF
-	TRBV10-3	TRBJ2-7	-	TGTGCCATCAAACAGGCGCCGGACCTAACCTACGAGCAGTACTTC	CAIKQAPDLTYEQYF
-	TRBV2	TRBJ1-2	-	TGTGCCAGCAGCGCATGGACGGGGGGCTATGGCTACACCTTC	CASSAWTGGYGYTF
-	TRBV14	TRBJ1-2	-	TGTGCCAGCAGCCAATACAGGTTGGAGGGCTACACCTTC	CASSQYRLEGYTF
-	TRBV28	TRBJ2-5	TRBD2	TGTGCCAGCACCGGAGCGGGAGGGGGGACCCAGTACTTC	CASTGAGGGTQYF
once	TRBV5-1	TRBJ1-4	-	TGCGCCAGCAACCCAGGGTACACTAATGAAAAACTGTTTTTT	CASNPGYTNEKLFF
-	TRBV5-1	TRBJ1-4	-	TGCGCCAGCAGCTTGGCTCTGGGACCCAATGAAAAACTGTTTTTT	CASSLALGPNEKLFF
few	TRBV4-1	TRBJ1-1	-	TGCGCCAGCAGCCAAGTAGGGAGTCTGAACACTGAAGCTTTCTTT	CASSQVGSLNTEAFF
-	TRBV29-1	TRBJ1-1	-	TGCAGCGTAGGGCTACCCCGGGGGAGCACTGAAGCTTTCTTT	CSVGLPRGSTEAFF
-	TRBV19	TRBJ2-5	TRBD1	TGTGCCAGTAGTACGAACAGGGGAGAGACCCAGTACTTC	CASSTNRGETQYF